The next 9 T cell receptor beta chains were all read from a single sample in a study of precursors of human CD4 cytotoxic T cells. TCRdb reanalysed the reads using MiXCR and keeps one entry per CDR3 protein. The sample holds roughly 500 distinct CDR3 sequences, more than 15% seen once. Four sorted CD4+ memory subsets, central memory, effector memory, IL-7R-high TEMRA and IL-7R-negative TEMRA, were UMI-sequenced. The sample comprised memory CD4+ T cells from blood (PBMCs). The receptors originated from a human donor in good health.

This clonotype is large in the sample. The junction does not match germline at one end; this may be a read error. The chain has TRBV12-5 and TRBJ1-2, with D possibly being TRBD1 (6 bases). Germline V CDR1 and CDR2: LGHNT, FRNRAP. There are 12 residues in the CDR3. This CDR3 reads CAGGQSNYGYTF. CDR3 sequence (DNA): TGTGCTGGTGGACAGAGCAACTATGGCTACACCTTC.

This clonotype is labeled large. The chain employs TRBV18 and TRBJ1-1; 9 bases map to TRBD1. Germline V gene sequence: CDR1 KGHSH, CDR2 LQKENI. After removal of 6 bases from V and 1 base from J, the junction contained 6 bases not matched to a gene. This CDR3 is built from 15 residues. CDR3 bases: TGTGCCAGCTCGAAACAGGGGGCAACGAACACTGAAGCTTTCTTT. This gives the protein CASSKQGATNTEAFF. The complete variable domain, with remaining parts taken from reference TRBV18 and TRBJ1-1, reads NAGVMQNPRHLVRRRGQEARLRCSPMKGHSHVYWYRQLPEEGLKFMVYLQKENIIDESGMPKERFSAEFPKEGPSILRIQQVVRGDSAAYFCASSKQGATNTEAFFGQGTRLTVV.

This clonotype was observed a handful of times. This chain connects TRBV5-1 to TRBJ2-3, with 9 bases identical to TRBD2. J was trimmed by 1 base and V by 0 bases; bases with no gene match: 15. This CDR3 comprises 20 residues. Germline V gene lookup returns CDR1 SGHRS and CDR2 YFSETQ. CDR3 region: CASSLDPLGGGAGGTDTQYF. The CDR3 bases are TGCGCCAGCAGCTTGGACCCCCTTGGCGGGGGGGCCGGAGGCACAGATACGCAGTATTTT.

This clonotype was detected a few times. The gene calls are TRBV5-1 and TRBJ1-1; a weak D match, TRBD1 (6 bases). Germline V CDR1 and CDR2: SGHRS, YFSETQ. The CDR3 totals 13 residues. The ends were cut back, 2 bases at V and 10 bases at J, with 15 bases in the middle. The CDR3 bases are TGCGCCAGCAGCTTATTGGACAGAGTCTCAGCTTTCTTT. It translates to CASSLLDRVSAFF.

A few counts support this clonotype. CDR3 in DNA: TGCAGTGCCGCTCCCGGGGGGAACACTGAAGCTTTCTTT. Amino acid sequence: CSAAPGGNTEAFF. This rearrangement joins TRBV20-1 to TRBJ1-1; a weak D match, TRBD1 (5 bases). Germline assignment: CDR1 DFQATT and CDR2 SNEGSKA (reference sequence). CDR3 length: 13 residues. V was pared by 6 bases and J by 1 base, with 12 bases between.

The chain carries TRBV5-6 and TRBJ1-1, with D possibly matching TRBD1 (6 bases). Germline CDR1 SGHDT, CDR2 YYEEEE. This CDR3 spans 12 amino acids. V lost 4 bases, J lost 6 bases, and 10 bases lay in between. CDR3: CASSEDSAEAFF. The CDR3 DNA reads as TGTGCCAGCAGCGAGGACAGTGCTGAAGCTTTCTTT.

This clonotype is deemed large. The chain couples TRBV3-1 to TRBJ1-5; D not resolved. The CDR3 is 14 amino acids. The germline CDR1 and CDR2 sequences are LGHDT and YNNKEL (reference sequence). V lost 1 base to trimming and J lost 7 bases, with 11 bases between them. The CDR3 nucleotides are TGTGCCAGCAGCCAAGGTTCTGGAGGACAGCCCCAGCATTTT. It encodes CASSQGSGGQPQHF.

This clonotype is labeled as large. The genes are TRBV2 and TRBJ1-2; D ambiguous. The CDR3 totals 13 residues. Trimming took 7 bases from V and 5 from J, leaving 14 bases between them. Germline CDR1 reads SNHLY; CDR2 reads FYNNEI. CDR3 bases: TGTGCCAGCACCCCGGTGGAAGATTATGGCTACACCTTC. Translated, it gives CASTPVEDYGYTF.

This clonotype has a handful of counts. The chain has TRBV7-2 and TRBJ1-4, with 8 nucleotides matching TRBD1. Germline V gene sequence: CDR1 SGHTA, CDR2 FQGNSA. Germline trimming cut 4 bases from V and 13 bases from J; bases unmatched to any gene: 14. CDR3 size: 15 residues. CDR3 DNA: TGTGCCAGCAGCTACGGGGACAGGAAGGGGTTAGGACTGTTTTTT. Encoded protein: CASSYGDRKGLGLFF.